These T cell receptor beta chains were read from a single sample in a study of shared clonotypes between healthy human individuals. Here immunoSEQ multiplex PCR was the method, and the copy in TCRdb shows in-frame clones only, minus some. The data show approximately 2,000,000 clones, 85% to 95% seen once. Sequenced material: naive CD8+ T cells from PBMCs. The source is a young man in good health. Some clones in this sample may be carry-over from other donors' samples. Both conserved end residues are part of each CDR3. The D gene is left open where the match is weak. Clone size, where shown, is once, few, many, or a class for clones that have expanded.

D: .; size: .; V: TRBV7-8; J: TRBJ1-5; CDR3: CASSQWGDQPQHF; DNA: TGTGCCAGCTCTCAGTGGGGGGATCAGCCCCAGCATTTT
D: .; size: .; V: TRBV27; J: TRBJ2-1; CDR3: CASSSPPQASSYNEQFF; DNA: TGTGCCAGCAGTTCACCCCCGCAAGCTAGCTCCTACAATGAGCAGTTCTTC
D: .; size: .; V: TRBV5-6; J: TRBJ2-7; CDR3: CASSPTGPDEQYF; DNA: TGTGCCAGCAGCCCAACAGGGCCGGACGAGCAGTACTTC
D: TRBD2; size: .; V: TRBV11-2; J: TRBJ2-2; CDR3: CASSLELAGATGELFF; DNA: TGTGCCAGCAGCTTAGAACTAGCGGGCGCCACCGGGGAGCTGTTTTTT
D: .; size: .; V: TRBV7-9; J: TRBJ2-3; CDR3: CASSLNSYDFTDTQYF; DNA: TGTGCCAGCAGCTTAAACAGCTACGATTTCACAGATACGCAGTATTTT
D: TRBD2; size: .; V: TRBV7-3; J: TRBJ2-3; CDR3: CASTEGTTSTDTQYF; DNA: TGTGCCAGCACAGAAGGGACTACAAGCACAGATACGCAGTATTTT
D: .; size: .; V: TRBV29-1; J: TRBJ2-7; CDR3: CSVDVGHYEQYF; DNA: TGCAGCGTTGATGTGGGGCACTACGAGCAGTACTTC
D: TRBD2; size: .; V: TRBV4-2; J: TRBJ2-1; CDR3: CASSQAPSGSSYNEQFF; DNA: TGTGCCAGCAGCCAAGCCCCTAGCGGCAGCTCCTACAATGAGCAGTTCTTC
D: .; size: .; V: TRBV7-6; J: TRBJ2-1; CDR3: CASSLAGGPEQFF; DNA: TGTGCCAGCAGCTTAGCTGGAGGTCCTGAGCAGTTCTTC
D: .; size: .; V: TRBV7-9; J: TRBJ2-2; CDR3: CASSPPAGELFF; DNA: TGTGCCAGCAGCCCCCCAGCCGGGGAGCTGTTTTTT
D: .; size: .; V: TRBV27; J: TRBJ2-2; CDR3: CASSPEEPTNTGELFF; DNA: TGTGCCAGCAGTCCCGAGGAACCTACGAACACCGGGGAGCTGTTTTTT
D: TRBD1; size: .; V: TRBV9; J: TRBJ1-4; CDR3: CASSVVEGASEKLFF; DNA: TGTGCCAGCAGCGTAGTGGAGGGGGCGAGTGAAAAACTGTTTTTT
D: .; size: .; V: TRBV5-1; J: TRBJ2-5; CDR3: CASSTVGGVETQYF; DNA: TGCGCCAGCAGCACTGTTGGGGGAGTGGAGACCCAGTACTTC
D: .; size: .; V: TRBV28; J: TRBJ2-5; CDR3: CASSFEMKVSQETQYF; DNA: TGTGCCAGCAGTTTTGAAATGAAGGTCAGCCAAGAGACCCAGTACTTC
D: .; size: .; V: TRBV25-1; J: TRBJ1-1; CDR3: CASTEGITEAFF; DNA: TGTGCCAGCACCGAGGGCATCACTGAAGCTTTCTTT
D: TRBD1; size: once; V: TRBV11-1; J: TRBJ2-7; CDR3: CASSLAVGQGYEQYF; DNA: TGTGCCAGCAGCTTAGCCGTTGGACAGGGGTACGAGCAGTACTTC
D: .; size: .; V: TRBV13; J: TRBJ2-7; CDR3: CASSPARDSYEQYF; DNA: TGTGCCAGCAGCCCGGCCAGGGACTCCTACGAGCAGTACTTC
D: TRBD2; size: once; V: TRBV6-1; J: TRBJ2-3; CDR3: CASSSTSGYTDTQYF; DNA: TGTGCCAGCAGTTCTACTAGCGGATACACAGATACGCAGTATTTT
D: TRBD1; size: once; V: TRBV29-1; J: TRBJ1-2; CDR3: CSVEIRGPQTFYGYTF; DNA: TGCAGCGTTGAGATAAGGGGGCCCCAAACATTCTATGGCTACACCTTC
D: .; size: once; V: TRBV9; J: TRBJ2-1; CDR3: CASSVINNEQFF; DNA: TGTGCCAGCAGCGTAATAAACAATGAGCAGTTCTTC
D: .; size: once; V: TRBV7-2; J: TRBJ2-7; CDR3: CASSLGWPNYEQYF; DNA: TGTGCCAGCAGCTTAGGGTGGCCTAACTACGAGCAGTACTTC
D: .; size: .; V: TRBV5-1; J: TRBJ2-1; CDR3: CASSLGVGRSYNEQFF; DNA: TGCGCCAGCAGCTTAGGGGTCGGTAGGTCCTACAATGAGCAGTTCTTC
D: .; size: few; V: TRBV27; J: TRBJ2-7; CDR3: CASSSGYEQYF; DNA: TGTGCCAGCAGTTCAGGCTACGAGCAGTACTTC
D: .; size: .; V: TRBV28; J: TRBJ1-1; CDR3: CASRTPGGAGPEAFF; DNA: TGTGCCAGCAGGACACCTGGAGGAGCGGGCCCTGAAGCTTTCTTT
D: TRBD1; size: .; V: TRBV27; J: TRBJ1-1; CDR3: CASSSPGQGGMNTEAFF; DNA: TGTGCCAGCAGTTCCCCGGGACAGGGAGGGATGAACACTGAAGCTTTCTTT
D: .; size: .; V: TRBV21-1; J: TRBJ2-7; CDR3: CASSRQGGRSYEQYF; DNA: TGTGCCAGCAGCAGACAGGGGGGGAGGTCCTACGAGCAGTACTTC
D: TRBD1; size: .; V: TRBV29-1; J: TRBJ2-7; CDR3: CSVGQGLTYEQYF; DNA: TGCAGCGTTGGACAGGGTTTAACCTACGAGCAGTACTTC
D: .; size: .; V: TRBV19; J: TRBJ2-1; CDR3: CASSIVRDYNEQFF; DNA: TGTGCCAGTAGTATAGTACGGGACTACAATGAGCAGTTCTTC
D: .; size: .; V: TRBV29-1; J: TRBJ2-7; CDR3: CSVAPSSYEQYF; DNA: TGCAGCGTGGCCCCGTCCTCCTACGAGCAGTACTTC
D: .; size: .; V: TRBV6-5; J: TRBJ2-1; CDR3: CASSFSRGEWDYEQFF; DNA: TGTGCCAGCAGTTTCTCCAGGGGGGAGTGGGATTATGAGCAGTTCTTC
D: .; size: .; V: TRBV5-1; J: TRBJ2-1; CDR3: CASSFLPQRSSYNEQFF; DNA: TGCGCCAGCAGCTTCCTTCCCCAGAGGAGCTCCTACAATGAGCAGTTCTTC
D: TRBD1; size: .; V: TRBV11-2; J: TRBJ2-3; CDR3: CASSLDPARGSDTQYF; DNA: TGTGCCAGCAGCTTAGATCCAGCCAGGGGGTCAGATACGCAGTATTTT
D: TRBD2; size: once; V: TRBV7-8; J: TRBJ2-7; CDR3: CASSLGLDVGEQYF; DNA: TGTGCCAGCAGCTTGGGACTAGACGTAGGGGAGCAGTACTTC
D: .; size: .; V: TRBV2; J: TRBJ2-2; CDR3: CASSEGVVPGELFF; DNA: TGTGCCAGCAGTGAAGGGGTCGTACCCGGGGAGCTGTTTTTT
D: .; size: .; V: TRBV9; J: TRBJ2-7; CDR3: CASSVGRVDPEQYF; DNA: TGTGCCAGCAGCGTAGGGCGGGTCGACCCGGAGCAGTACTTC
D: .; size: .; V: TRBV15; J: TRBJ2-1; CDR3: CATTSWPPRGLQLRNEQFF; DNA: TGTGCCACCACCTCGTGGCCCCCCCGGGGGCTACAATTGAGAAATGAGCAGTTCTTC
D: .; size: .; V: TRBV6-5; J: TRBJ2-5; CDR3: CASKEGVKETQYF; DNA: TGTGCCAGCAAGGAGGGGGTCAAAGAGACCCAGTACTTC
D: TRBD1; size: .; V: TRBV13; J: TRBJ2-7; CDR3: CASSRDRGPDEQYF; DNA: TGTGCCAGCAGCAGAGACAGGGGACCTGACGAGCAGTACTTC
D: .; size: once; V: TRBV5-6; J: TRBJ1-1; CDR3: CASSSIGVGEAFF; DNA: TGTGCCAGCAGCTCAATCGGGGTTGGTGAAGCTTTCTTT